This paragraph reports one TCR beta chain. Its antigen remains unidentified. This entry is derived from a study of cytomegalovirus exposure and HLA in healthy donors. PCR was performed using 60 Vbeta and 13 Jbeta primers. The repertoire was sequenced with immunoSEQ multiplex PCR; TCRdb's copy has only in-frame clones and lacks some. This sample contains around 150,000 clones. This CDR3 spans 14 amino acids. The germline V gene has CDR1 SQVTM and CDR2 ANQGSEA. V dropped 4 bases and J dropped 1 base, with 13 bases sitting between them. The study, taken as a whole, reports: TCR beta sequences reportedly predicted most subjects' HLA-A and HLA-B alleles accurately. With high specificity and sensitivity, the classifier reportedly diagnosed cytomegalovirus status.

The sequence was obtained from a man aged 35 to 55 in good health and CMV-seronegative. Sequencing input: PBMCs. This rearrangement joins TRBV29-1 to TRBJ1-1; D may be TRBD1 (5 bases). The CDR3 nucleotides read TGCAGCGTTGGTAGGGGCCTGGGGAACACTGAAGCTTTCTTT. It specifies CSVGRGLGNTEAFF.